This T cell receptor beta chain appears in the sequencing data of a study of cytomegalovirus exposure and HLA in healthy donors (dated by TCRdb to about 2017). Background for the entire study: A later analysis indicated that the 120 or so validation repertoires were generated on the platform also employed for the roughly 650 repertoires of the first cohort. The study aimed to test whether cataloging public T cell receptors could reveal signatures of past pathogen exposure. A separate validation cohort of more than 100 different subjects was used in addition to the approximately 670-subject first cohort. To predict cytomegalovirus infection status, the study combined high-throughput TCR immunosequencing, statistical association of individual TCRs with disease status, and machine learning.

The germline V gene (reference sequence) specifies GTSNPN as CDR1 and SVGIG as CDR2. Here V drops 2 bases and J drops 4 bases, and the junction holds 11 bases not matched to any gene. Spanning cysteine to phenylalanine, the CDR3 consists of 16 amino acids. The sequence is cut down to CDR3 DNA, 48 bases in frame from base 1. Of note for this clone: Its antigen is currently not known. Base qualities are not provided; no much larger clone lies one nucleotide away.

The library was generated by the immunoSEQ multiplex PCR assay. Turning to the authors' computational methods: A statistical classification framework was developed to diagnose cytomegalovirus status using the catalog of TCR beta chain sequences. The immuneACCESS repertoire file appears here via TCRdb, limited to in-frame rearrangements. These files lack a portion of the clones; in checked studies, under half of the deficit traces to unresolved V genes, and the cause of the others is not known. That table is the source of V, J and clone size, and D and trimming were worked out from the DNA. The sample yields 100,000 to 150,000 clones; around 94% were counted once. The ten largest clones represent roughly 1.2% of the sample. The donors were included in the validation cohort of 120 subjects, a group kept apart from the roughly 610-subject first cohort. The full study reports these points: The classifier was reported to diagnose cytomegalovirus status with high specificity and sensitivity in both the original cohort and the validation cohort. In vitro tests confirmed that a few of the cytomegalovirus-associated TCR beta chains recognize cytomegalovirus antigens. The authors suggested that the approach could potentially be generalized to other disease states and immunological phenotypes. In a later analysis, TCRs clustered in the first cohort were found to also tend to co-occur in the 100 to 150 validation repertoires, with 94% of cluster scores above 0. Across donors, most TCR sequences were observed very rarely, whereas some public TCRs were present in many individuals. A later analysis lacked HLA typing for the validation cohort, so it scored co-occurrence in that cohort across all 120 or so repertoires. The study listed 150 to 200 TCR beta chains as associated with cytomegalovirus.

The TCR comes from a woman younger than 30 in good health and CMV-seronegative. Sequenced material: PBMCs. The chain is assembled from TRBV30 and TRBJ1-2; the junction holds 9 bases that match TRBD1. The CDR3 here reads CAWSSPGQGVIYGYTF. Read as DNA, the sequence is TGTGCCTGGAGTTCCCCGGGACAGGGAGTAATCTATGGCTACACCTTC. The reference TRBV30 and TRBJ1-2 proteins fill in what lies around the CDR3, so the full variable domain reads SQTIHQWPATLVQPVGSPLSLECTVEGTSNPNLYWYRQAAGRGLQLLFYSVGIGQISSEVPQNLSASRPQDRQFILSSKKLLLSDSGFYLCAWSSPGQGVIYGYTFGSGTRLTVV.